The rows below give T cell receptor beta chains drawn from one sample of a study of control samples from healthy donors and cancer patients. Here immunoSEQ multiplex PCR was the method, and the copy in TCRdb shows in-frame clones only, minus some. This sample yields fewer than 30,000 clones, of which about 87% are seen a single time; 1.6% belongs to the top ten. Material for sequencing was PBMCs. The receptors come from a woman in her 40s with lung cancer. Each CDR3 is given with its conserved first and last residue. The D gene is left open where the match is weak. Only some rows state a clone size, as once, few, many or a class for expanded clones.

size,J,D,V,DNA,CDR3
-,TRBJ1-2,TRBD1,TRBV18,TGTGCCAGCTCACCGGCACCCGGACAGGTTGCTAACTATGGCTACACCTTC,CASSPAPGQVANYGYTF
once,TRBJ2-2,-,TRBV6-6,TGTGCCAGCAGTCCCCCGGACAGGAACACCGGGGAGCTGTTTTTT,CASSPPDRNTGELFF
-,TRBJ1-1,-,TRBV10-3,TGTGCCATCGGGGAAACGGGGGGCGTGAACACTGAAGCTTTCTTT,CAIGETGGVNTEAFF
-,TRBJ2-4,TRBD1,TRBV18,TGTGCCAGCTCACCCCTAGAGACAGGGGGGATAAACATTCAGTACTTC,CASSPLETGGINIQYF
-,TRBJ2-4,-,TRBV28,TGTGCCAGCTATGACAGTCTAGCCAAAAACATTCAGTACTTC,CASYDSLAKNIQYF
-,TRBJ2-7,-,TRBV3-1/TRBV3-2,TGTGCCAGCAGCCAGGCAGCTATAAGAAGTGGCGAGCAGTACTTC,CASSQAAIRSGEQYF
-,TRBJ1-4,-,TRBV4-3,TGCGCCAGCAGCCAAGCAAGCCATCGGAATGAAAAACTGTTTTTT,CASSQASHRNEKLFF
-,TRBJ2-3,-,TRBV2,TGTGCCAGCAGCCAAGGAGGACTGAGTACGCAGTATTTT,CASSQGGLSTQYF
-,TRBJ1-1,-,TRBV20-1,TGCAGTGCTACACATGGGATTGAAGCTTTCTTT,CSATHGIEAFF
-,TRBJ2-1,-,TRBV19,TGTGCCAGTAGTACCGAGGGCAGCTCCTACAATGAGCAGTTCTTC,CASSTEGSSYNEQFF
-,TRBJ2-2,TRBD2,TRBV5-4,TGTGCCAGCAGCTCTCTAGCGGGGGGCCGTAACACCGGGGAGCTGTTTTTT,CASSSLAGGRNTGELFF
once,TRBJ2-3,TRBD2,TRBV7-3,TGTGCCAGCAGCTCCAACCAAGCGGGGGGCACAGATACGCAGTATTTT,CASSSNQAGGTDTQYF
-,TRBJ2-6,-,TRBV5-1,TGCGCCAGCAGCTTGATGACTGGGGCCAACGTCCTGACTTTC,CASSLMTGANVLTF